This T cell receptor (beta chain) was identified in a study of blood T cell repertoires in COVID-19. Turning to the study itself: PBMCs, B-cell-depleted T cells, or T cells provided the cDNA or gDNA that made up the material.

The CDR3 extends over 14 amino acids. The junction had 2 bases not matched to a gene; V was cut back by 2 bases and J by 4 bases. Germline CDR1 and CDR2: SEHNR and FQNEAQ (reference sequence). Profiling relied on immunoSEQ multiplex PCR, and the TCRdb table lists in-frame clones only, not all of them. Found here are over 300,000 clones, 90% of them singletons; the top ten hold about 6.8%. The sample comprised peripheral blood. The genes are TRBV7-9 and TRBJ2-3; 8 bases match TRBD2. The receptor was derived from a man younger than 30 with active or convalescent COVID-19. CDR3 protein: CASSLLAGPDTQYF. The CDR3 DNA follows: TGTGCCAGCAGCTTACTAGCGGGTCCAGATACGCAGTATTTT.